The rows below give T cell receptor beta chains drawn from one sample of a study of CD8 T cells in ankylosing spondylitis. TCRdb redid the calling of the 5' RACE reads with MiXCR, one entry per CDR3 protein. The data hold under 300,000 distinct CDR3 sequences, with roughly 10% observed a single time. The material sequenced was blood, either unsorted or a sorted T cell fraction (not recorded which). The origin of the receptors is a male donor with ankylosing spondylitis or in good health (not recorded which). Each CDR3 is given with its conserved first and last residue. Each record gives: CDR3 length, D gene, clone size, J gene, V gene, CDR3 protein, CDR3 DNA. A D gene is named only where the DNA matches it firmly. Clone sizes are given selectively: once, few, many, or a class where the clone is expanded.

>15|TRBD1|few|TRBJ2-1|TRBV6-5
CASSFTGGPYNEQFF
TGTGCCAGCAGTTTCACAGGGGGCCCCTACAATGAGCAGTTCTTC
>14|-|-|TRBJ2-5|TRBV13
CASSFGTSQETQYF
TGTGCCAGCAGCTTCGGCACTAGCCAAGAGACCCAGTACTTC
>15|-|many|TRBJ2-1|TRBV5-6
CASLPWTNSYNEQFF
TGTGCCAGCCTCCCCTGGACAAACTCTTACAATGAGCAGTTCTTC
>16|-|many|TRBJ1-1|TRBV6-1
CASSLSQTGVNTEAFF
TGTGCCAGCAGCCTTAGTCAAACAGGAGTGAACACTGAAGCTTTCTTT
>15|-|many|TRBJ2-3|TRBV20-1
CSARDQRPSTDTQYF
TGCAGTGCTAGAGATCAGAGGCCCAGCACAGATACGCAGTATTTT
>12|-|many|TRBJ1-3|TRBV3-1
CASSQDMEIIYF
TGTGCCAGCAGCCAAGATATGGAGATCATATATTTT
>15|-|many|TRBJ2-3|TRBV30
CAWSVGGRSTDTQYF
TGTGCCTGGAGTGTAGGGGGTAGGAGCACAGATACGCAGTATTTT
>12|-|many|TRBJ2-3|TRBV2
CASQGGTDTQYF
TGTGCCAGCCAAGGGGGAACAGATACGCAGTATTTT
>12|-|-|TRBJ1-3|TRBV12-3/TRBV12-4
CASSLSGNTIYF
TGTGCCAGCAGTCTCTCTGGAAACACCATATATTTT
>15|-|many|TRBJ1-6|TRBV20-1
CSARDPAVSNSPLHF
TGCAGTGCTAGAGATCCCGCAGTTTCTAATTCACCCCTCCACTTT
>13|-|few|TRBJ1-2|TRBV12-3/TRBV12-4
CASSTRGTGGYTF
TGTGCCAGCAGTACACGGGGAACGGGGGGCTACACCTTC
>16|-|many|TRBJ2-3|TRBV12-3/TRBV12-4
CASSRGDGTTTDTQYF
TGTGCCAGCAGTAGGGGGGACGGGACTACCACAGATACGCAGTATTTT
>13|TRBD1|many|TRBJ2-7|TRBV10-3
CAIRSTGGYEQYF
TGTGCCATCAGATCGACAGGGGGCTACGAGCAGTACTTC
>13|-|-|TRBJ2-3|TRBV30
CAWTRWGADTQYF
TGTGCCTGGACCCGGTGGGGGGCCGATACGCAGTATTTT
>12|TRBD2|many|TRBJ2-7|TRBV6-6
CASGQGGYEQYF
TGTGCTAGCGGGCAGGGCGGCTACGAGCAGTACTTC